Presented here are 5 T cell receptor beta chains from one specimen sequenced in a study of blood T cells in healthy people across ages. Sample-barcoded 5' priming and a J-beta primer mix drove a second PCR of roughly 6 to 12 cycles. TCRdb re-analysed the 5' RACE reads in MiXCR, keeping a single row per CDR3 protein. The sample lists some 880,000 distinct CDR3 sequences, roughly 40% occurring once. The specimen sequenced was blood. These receptors all come from a man between 18 and 35 years old in good health.

Written as DNA, the CDR3 is TGTGCCTGGAGTGTACGACAGTCCTCAGATACGCAGTATTTT. Translating it yields CAWSVRQSSDTQYF. This chain joins TRBV30 and TRBJ2-3; a possible D gene is TRBD1 (5 bases). The CDR3 is made up of 14 amino acids. V was pared by 0 bases and J by 4 bases, with 11 bases between. Germline CDR1 is GTSNPN and CDR2 is SVGIG (reference sequence).

The chain recombines TRBV11-2 with TRBJ1-4; 9 bases are a match to TRBD1. V dropped 5 bases and J dropped 8; count of bases not matched to a gene: 9. The V gene's germline CDR1 is SGHAT and CDR2 FQNNGV. This CDR3 spans 15 amino acids. The CDR3 region is CASSIQGAHEEKLFF. CDR3 nucleotide sequence: TGTGCCAGCAGCATACAGGGGGCGCATGAGGAAAAACTGTTTTTT.

The chain is built from TRBV20-1 and TRBJ1-1; D is undetermined. Germline assignment: CDR1 DFQATT and CDR2 SNEGSKA (reference sequence). CDR3 size: 13 residues. V shed 0 bases and J shed 8 bases, with 13 bases lying between them. The CDR3 DNA follows: TGCAGTGCTAGAGATCACCTCGGTGAAGAAGCTTTCTTT. It codes for CSARDHLGEEAFF.

The chain carries TRBV2 and TRBJ2-1; 14 bases match TRBD2. Germline CDR1 is SNHLY and CDR2 is FYNNEI. This CDR3 is 15 amino acids long. Germline trimming cut 4 bases from V and 9 bases from J; bases unmatched to any gene: 5. Here the CDR3 reads CASSGTSGRTGEQFF. The CDR3 DNA reads TGTGCCAGCAGTGGGACTAGCGGGAGGACGGGTGAGCAGTTCTTC.

A few counts support this clonotype. The junction departs from the called germline gene at one end, perhaps through a read error. The chain couples TRBV3-1 to TRBJ2-7, with D maybe TRBD1 (5 bases). Per germline, CDR1 LGHDT and CDR2 YNNKEL (reference sequence). The CDR3 is 14 residues long. The CDR3 coding sequence is TGTGCCGGCAGCCAGGTTACAGGCTCCTACGAGCAGTACTTC. Translating it yields CAGSQVTGSYEQYF.